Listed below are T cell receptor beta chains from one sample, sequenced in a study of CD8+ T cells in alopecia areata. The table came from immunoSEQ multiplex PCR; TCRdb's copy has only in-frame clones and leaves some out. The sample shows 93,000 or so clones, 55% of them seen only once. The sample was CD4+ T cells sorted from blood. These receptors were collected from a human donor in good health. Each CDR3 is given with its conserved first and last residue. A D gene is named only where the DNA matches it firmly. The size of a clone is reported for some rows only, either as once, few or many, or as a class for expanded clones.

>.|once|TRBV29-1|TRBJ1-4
CSVERIQNEKLFF
TGCAGCGTTGAAAGGATCCAAAATGAAAAACTGTTTTTT
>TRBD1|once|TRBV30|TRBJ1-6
CAWDRANNSPLHF
TGTGCCTGGGACAGGGCCAATAATTCACCCCTCCACTTT
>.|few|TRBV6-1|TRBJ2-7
CASFITTYEQYF
TGTGCCAGTTTCATCACAACCTACGAGCAGTACTTC
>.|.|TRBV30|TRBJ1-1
CAWSSANTEAFF
TGTGCCTGGAGTTCAGCGAACACTGAAGCTTTCTTT
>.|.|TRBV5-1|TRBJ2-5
CASKRVQETQYF
TGCGCCAGCAAGAGGGTTCAGGAGACCCAGTACTTC
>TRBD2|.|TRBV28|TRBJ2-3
CASSGAGGLLTQYF
TGTGCCAGCAGCGGGGCGGGGGGCCTGCTCACGCAGTATTTT
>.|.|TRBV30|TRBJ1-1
CAWNKQEATEAFF
TGTGCCTGGAATAAACAGGAAGCCACTGAAGCTTTCTTT
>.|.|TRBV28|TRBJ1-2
CASSLYPTYGYTF
TGTGCCAGCAGTTTATATCCCACCTATGGCTACACCTTC
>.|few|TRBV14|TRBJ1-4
CASSQAIGTSLPEKLFF
TGTGCCAGCAGCCAAGCTATTGGGACCTCCCTCCCCGAAAAACTGTTTTTT
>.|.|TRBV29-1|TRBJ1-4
CSVGLNEKLFF
TGCAGCGTTGGGTTGAATGAAAAACTGTTTTTT
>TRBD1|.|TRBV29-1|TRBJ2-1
CSVQTGYNEQFF
TGCAGCGTACAGACAGGGTACAATGAGCAGTTCTTC
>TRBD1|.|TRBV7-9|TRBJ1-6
CASSLRDRNSPLHF
TGTGCCAGCAGCCTCCGGGACAGGAATTCACCCCTCCACTTT
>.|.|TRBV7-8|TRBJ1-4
CASSLERGEKLFF
TGTGCCAGCAGCTTAGAACGGGGTGAAAAACTGTTTTTT
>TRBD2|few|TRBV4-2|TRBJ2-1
CASSQGTSGSRYNEQFF
TGTGCCAGCAGCCAAGGGACTAGCGGAAGCCGCTACAATGAGCAGTTCTTC
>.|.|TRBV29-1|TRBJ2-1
CSVNKISTEGEQFF
TGCAGCGTCAACAAGATATCCACAGAGGGTGAGCAGTTCTTC
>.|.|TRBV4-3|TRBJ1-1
CASSREGQTEAFF
TGCGCCAGCAGCCGCGAGGGGCAAACTGAAGCTTTCTTT
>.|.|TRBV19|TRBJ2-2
CASSVRDTGELFF
TGTGCCAGTAGTGTCAGGGATACCGGGGAGCTGTTTTTT
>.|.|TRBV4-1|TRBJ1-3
CASSQGHSGNTIYF
TGCGCCAGCAGCCAGGGACACTCTGGAAACACCATATATTTT
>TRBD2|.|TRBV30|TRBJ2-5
CAWSTSGTYQETQYF
TGTGCCTGGAGTACTAGCGGGACCTACCAAGAGACCCAGTACTTC
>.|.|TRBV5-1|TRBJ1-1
CASSPREGMNTEAFF
TGCGCCAGCAGCCCTAGGGAGGGGATGAACACTGAAGCTTTCTTT
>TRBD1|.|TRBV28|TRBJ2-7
CASSTPGQSYEQYF
TGTGCCAGCAGTACTCCGGGACAGTCCTACGAGCAGTACTTC
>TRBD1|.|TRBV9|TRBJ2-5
CASSVAWTGVETQYF
TGTGCCAGCAGCGTAGCTTGGACAGGGGTTGAGACCCAGTACTTC
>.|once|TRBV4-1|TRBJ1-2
CASSQPLRESGYTF
TGCGCCAGCAGCCAACCGTTAAGGGAATCGGGCTACACCTTC
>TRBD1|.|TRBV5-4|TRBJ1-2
CASSLPQGAPGYTF
TGTGCCAGCAGCTTGCCCCAGGGGGCGCCGGGCTACACCTTC
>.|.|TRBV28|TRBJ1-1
CASSLIANTEAFF
TGTGCCAGCAGTTTAATCGCGAACACTGAAGCTTTCTTT
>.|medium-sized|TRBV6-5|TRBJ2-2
CASSYAAGANTGELFF
TGTGCCAGCAGTTACGCGGCAGGGGCGAACACCGGGGAGCTGTTTTTT
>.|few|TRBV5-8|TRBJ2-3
CASSLVPDTQYF
TGTGCCAGCAGCTTAGTGCCAGATACGCAGTATTTT
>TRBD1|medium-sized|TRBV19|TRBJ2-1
CASNSPGGNNNEQFF
TGTGCCAGTAATAGTCCAGGGGGCAATAACAATGAGCAGTTCTTC
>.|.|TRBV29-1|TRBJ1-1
CSGGGHQNTEAFF
TGCAGCGGGGGGGGACATCAGAACACTGAAGCTTTCTTT
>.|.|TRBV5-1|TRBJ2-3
CASSLTDRKNTDTQYF
TGCGCCAGCAGCTTGACAGACCGAAAAAACACAGATACGCAGTATTTT
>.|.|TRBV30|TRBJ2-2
CAWRKELANTGELFF
TGTGCCTGGAGAAAAGAACTTGCGAACACCGGGGAGCTGTTTTTT
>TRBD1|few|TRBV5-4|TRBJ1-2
CASSPRTGPVDGYTF
TGTGCCAGCAGCCCGCGGACAGGGCCGGTAGATGGCTACACCTTC
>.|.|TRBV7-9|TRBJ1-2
CASSLTARYGYTF
TGTGCCAGCAGCTTGACAGCTCGCTATGGCTACACCTTC
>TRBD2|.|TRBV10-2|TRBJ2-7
CASSKAGKPYEQYF
TGCGCCAGCAGTAAAGCGGGGAAACCCTACGAGCAGTACTTC
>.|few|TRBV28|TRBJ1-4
CASSPPSQVVGEKLFF
TGTGCCAGCAGTCCCCCCTCACAGGTGGTTGGTGAAAAACTGTTTTTT
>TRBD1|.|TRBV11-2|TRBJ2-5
CASSPRVTGGPETQYF
TGTGCCAGCAGCCCTCGGGTGACAGGGGGCCCCGAGACCCAGTACTTC
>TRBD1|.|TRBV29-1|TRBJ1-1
CSVTTTTGGTEAFF
TGCAGCGTGACGACGACTACAGGGGGGACTGAAGCTTTCTTT
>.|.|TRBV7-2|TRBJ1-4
CASSLAGTNEKLFF
TGTGCCAGCAGCTTAGCCGGAACTAATGAAAAACTGTTTTTT
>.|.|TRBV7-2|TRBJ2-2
CASSLDFTGELFF
TGTGCCAGCAGCTTAGATTTCACCGGGGAGCTGTTTTTT
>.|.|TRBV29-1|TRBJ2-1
CSARNRVAANEQFF
TGCAGCGCTCGGAACAGGGTTGCCGCCAATGAGCAGTTCTTC
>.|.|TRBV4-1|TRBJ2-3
CASSQDRATTDTQYF
TGCGCCAGCAGCCAAGACCGAGCGACCACAGATACGCAGTATTTT
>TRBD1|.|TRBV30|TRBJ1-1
CAWKDRGNTEAFF
TGTGCCTGGAAGGACAGGGGGAACACTGAAGCTTTCTTT
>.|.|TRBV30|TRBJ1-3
CAWSVGRSSGNTIYF
TGTGCCTGGAGTGTCGGACGGAGCTCTGGAAACACCATATATTTT
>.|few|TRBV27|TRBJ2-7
CASSTGGPAYEQYF
TGTGCCAGCTCCACCGGGGGGCCTGCCTACGAGCAGTACTTC
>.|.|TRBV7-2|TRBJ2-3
CASSLSGALWTDTQYF
TGTGCCAGCAGCTTAAGTGGGGCGCTATGGACAGATACGCAGTATTTT